The clone carrying this T cell receptor beta chain is a singleton in its sample. Per the study methods: Estimation of nucleated cell counts was performed using reference gene primer amplification. Sequenced by immunoSEQ multiplex PCR; TCRdb stores in-frame clones only, minus some. From that table come the V and J calls and clone size; the DNA was used to work out D and trimming. Of approximately 58,000 clones listed, 90% are singletons. Between the trimmed V and J ends, which lost 4 bases and 8 bases, there was a span of 11 bases. The CDR3 covers 13 residues. Germline V lookup: CDR1 LGHDT, CDR2 YNNKEL (reference sequence). The source of the sample is a study of blood T cell repertoires in COVID-19. Across the whole study: There were acute and convalescent COVID-19 samples, and they came from the United States, Italy and Spain.

The sequenced sample consisted of peripheral blood. The clonotype originates from a human donor in a cohort sampled during active COVID-19. The J gene is TRBJ1-4, the V gene TRBV3-1 (or the pseudogene TRBV3-2); TRBD1 is a possible D gene (6 bases). CDR3 in DNA: TGTGCCAGCAGCCGAAATCAGGGGGAAAAACTGTTTTTT. This translates into CASSRNQGEKLFF.